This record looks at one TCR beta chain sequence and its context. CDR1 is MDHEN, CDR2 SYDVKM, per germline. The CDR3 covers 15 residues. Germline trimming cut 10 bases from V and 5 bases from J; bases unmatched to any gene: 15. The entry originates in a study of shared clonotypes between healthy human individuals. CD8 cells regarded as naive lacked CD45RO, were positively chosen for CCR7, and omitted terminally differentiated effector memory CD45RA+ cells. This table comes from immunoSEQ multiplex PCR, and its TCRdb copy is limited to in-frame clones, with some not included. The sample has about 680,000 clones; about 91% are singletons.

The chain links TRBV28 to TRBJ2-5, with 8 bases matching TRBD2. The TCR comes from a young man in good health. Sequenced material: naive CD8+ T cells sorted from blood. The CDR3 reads CAIAERERITETQYF. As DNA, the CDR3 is TGTGCCATCGCAGAGCGGGAGAGGATCACGGAGACCCAGTACTTC.